This T cell receptor (beta chain) was recovered during a study of blood T cell repertoires in COVID-19. Looking at the study overall: T cells, B-cell-depleted T cells, or PBMCs provided the cDNA or gDNA that served as material.

As originally analysed: Reference gene primers were amplified, and this amplification served to estimate nucleated cell counts. Sequenced by immunoSEQ multiplex PCR; TCRdb stores in-frame clones only, minus some. The DNA was the basis for D and trimming; V, J and clone size are from that table. This table holds 300,000 to 400,000 clones, 88% found once. It was during active infection that Seattle patients were enrolled and then longitudinally followed. From germline, CDR1 is SGHRS and CDR2 YFSETQ. The CDR3 totals 15 residues. V was clipped by 2 bases and J by 7 bases; unmatched bases: 8. The chain recombines TRBV5-1 with TRBJ2-1; 8 bases line up with TRBD2. Sample: peripheral blood. The origin of this receptor is a woman aged 70-85 years with COVID-19, enrolled during active disease. The chain's CDR3 is CASSLTAGDMNEQFF. For the CDR3, the DNA is TGCGCCAGCAGCTTAACAGCGGGGGACATGAATGAGCAGTTCTTC.